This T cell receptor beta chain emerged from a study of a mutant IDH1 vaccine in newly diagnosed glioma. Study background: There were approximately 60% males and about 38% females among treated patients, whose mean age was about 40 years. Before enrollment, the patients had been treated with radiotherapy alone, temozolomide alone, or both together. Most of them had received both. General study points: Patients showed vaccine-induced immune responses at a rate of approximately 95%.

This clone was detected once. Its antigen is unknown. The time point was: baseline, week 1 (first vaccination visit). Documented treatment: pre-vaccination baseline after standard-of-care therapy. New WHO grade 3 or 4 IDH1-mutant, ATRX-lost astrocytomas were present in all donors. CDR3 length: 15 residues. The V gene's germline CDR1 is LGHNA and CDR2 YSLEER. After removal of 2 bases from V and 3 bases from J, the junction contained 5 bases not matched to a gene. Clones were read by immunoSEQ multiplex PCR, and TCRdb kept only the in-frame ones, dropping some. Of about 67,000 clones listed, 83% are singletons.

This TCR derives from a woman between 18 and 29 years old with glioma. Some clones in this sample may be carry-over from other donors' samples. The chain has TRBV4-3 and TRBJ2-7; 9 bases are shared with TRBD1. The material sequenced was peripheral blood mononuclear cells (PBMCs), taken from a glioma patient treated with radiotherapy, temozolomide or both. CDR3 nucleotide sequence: TGCGCCAGCAGCCAAACTGGGACAGGGAACTACGAGCAGTACTTC. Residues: CASSQTGTGNYEQYF.